This T cell receptor beta chain was captured in a study of graft-versus-host responses after intestinal transplantation. Turning to the study itself: Each patient got anti-thymocyte globulin induction, then tacrolimus and steroids for roughly 3 years.

Using immunoSEQ multiplex PCR, the repertoire was profiled, and TCRdb retains in-frame clones only, with some absent. The data hold roughly 18,000 clones, with 38% observed a single time. The study, taken as a whole, reports: Graft-versus-host to host-versus-graft clonal ratios in allografts were high in patients with graft-donor T cell macrochimerism. GvH clone levels peaked in circulation, and this peak was associated with early post-transplant HvG declines.

The V end lost 3 bases, the J end lost 8 bases, and 17 bases lay between the germline ends. Germline loops: CDR1 SNHLY, CDR2 FYNNEI. CDR3 length: 15 residues. The table lists this clone with a few counts. This clonotype was obtained from a human patient who received an intestinal transplant. The rearrangement links TRBV2 to TRBJ2-1; D is unresolved. Here the sequenced sample was alloreactive CD4+ T cells from a mixed lymphocyte reaction culture, taken before intestinal transplant. Subset in this sample: CFSE-low proliferating T cells sorted from roughly 6-day pre-transplant mixed lymphocyte reaction (GvH or HvG direction). CDR3 in DNA: TGTGCCAGCAGTGATAGGGTCGGCCGGACCCATGAGCAGTTCTTC. It encodes CASSDRVGRTHEQFF.